The rows below give T cell receptor beta chains drawn from one sample of a study of Tregs in tolerant kidney transplant recipients. The data were produced by immunoSEQ multiplex PCR, yet TCRdb's version contains in-frame clones alone and is incomplete. The repertoire consists of under 90,000 clones, with 90% to 95% occurring once and the leading ten covering approximately 1.4%. This specimen consisted of CD4+ T cells from blood (PBMCs), obtained 24 months after the transplant. Receptors were obtained from a human patient who received a combined kidney and bone marrow transplant. Among the T cells, some may be from the graft donor. The CDR3 runs from the conserved cysteine through the conserved F or W. Fields, in order: V gene, D gene, clone size, J gene, CDR3 protein, CDR3 DNA. The D gene is left open where the match is weak. Only some rows state a clone size, as once, few, many or a class for expanded clones.

v_call: TRBV6-5
d_call: .
clone_size: .
j_call: TRBJ2-3
cdr3_aa: CASSFEWQNTDTQYF
cdr3_nt: TGTGCCAGCAGCTTCGAATGGCAGAACACAGATACGCAGTATTTT

v_call: TRBV19
d_call: .
clone_size: .
j_call: TRBJ1-2
cdr3_aa: CASSIVRAPYGYTF
cdr3_nt: TGTGCCAGTAGTATCGTCAGGGCCCCCTATGGCTACACCTTC

v_call: TRBV15
d_call: .
clone_size: once
j_call: TRBJ1-2
cdr3_aa: CATSRDRVYGYTF
cdr3_nt: TGTGCCACCAGCAGAGATCGGGTCTATGGCTACACCTTC

v_call: TRBV12-5
d_call: .
clone_size: .
j_call: TRBJ2-1
cdr3_aa: CASGNQDWDEQFF
cdr3_nt: TGTGCTAGTGGTAACCAAGACTGGGATGAGCAGTTCTTC

v_call: TRBV7-2
d_call: .
clone_size: .
j_call: TRBJ2-7
cdr3_aa: CASSNLSPEQYF
cdr3_nt: TGTGCCAGCAGCAACCTTAGTCCCGAGCAGTACTTC

v_call: TRBV18
d_call: .
clone_size: .
j_call: TRBJ2-1
cdr3_aa: CASSSGDGNEQFF
cdr3_nt: TGTGCCAGCTCGTCAGGGGACGGCAATGAGCAGTTCTTC

v_call: TRBV10-3
d_call: .
clone_size: .
j_call: TRBJ2-5
cdr3_aa: CATRPLREAKTQYF
cdr3_nt: TGTGCCACCAGGCCCTTGCGGGAAGCAAAGACCCAGTACTTC

v_call: TRBV5-1
d_call: TRBD2
clone_size: .
j_call: TRBJ2-7
cdr3_aa: CASSFLAVSYEQYF
cdr3_nt: TGCGCCAGCAGCTTTCTAGCGGTCTCCTACGAGCAGTACTTC

v_call: TRBV7-7
d_call: TRBD2
clone_size: .
j_call: TRBJ2-3
cdr3_aa: CASSSGLAGATQYF
cdr3_nt: TGTGCCAGCAGCTCCGGACTAGCGGGAGCTACGCAGTATTTT

v_call: TRBV7-2
d_call: .
clone_size: once
j_call: TRBJ1-5
cdr3_aa: CASSQSGSNQPQHF
cdr3_nt: TGTGCCAGCAGCCAATCGGGGAGCAATCAGCCCCAGCATTTT

v_call: TRBV7-6
d_call: .
clone_size: .
j_call: TRBJ2-3
cdr3_aa: CASSSPAENTDTQYF
cdr3_nt: TGTGCCAGCAGCTCCCCAGCGGAGAACACAGATACGCAGTATTTT

v_call: TRBV6-1
d_call: TRBD2
clone_size: .
j_call: TRBJ2-7
cdr3_aa: CASSLAGGSSYEQYF
cdr3_nt: TGTGCCAGCAGTCTAGCGGGGGGGAGCTCCTACGAGCAGTACTTC

v_call: TRBV6-1
d_call: TRBD1
clone_size: .
j_call: TRBJ2-2
cdr3_aa: CASSERQGLNTGELFF
cdr3_nt: TGTGCCAGCAGTGAAAGACAGGGGCTTAACACCGGGGAGCTGTTTTTT

v_call: TRBV18
d_call: .
clone_size: .
j_call: TRBJ2-7
cdr3_aa: CASSPRRWGDFSYEQYF
cdr3_nt: TGTGCCAGCTCACCACGCAGGTGGGGAGATTTCTCCTACGAGCAGTACTTC